This T cell receptor (beta chain) was sequenced for a study of CD8+ T cells in alopecia areata. Study-wide points: TCR sharing across patients was less clear than in mice, possibly HLA-related. Scalp repertoires also include resident alphabeta T cells from normal skin.

The CDR3 loop spans 17 amino acids. Germline lookup yields CDR1 GTSNPN and CDR2 SVGIG (reference sequence). Unmatched junction bases numbered 10, after V lost 3 bases and J lost 7 bases. This clone was picked up one time. Its antigen is not known. Reverse transcribed after extraction, RNA yielded cDNA as the sequencing template. Produced via immunoSEQ multiplex PCR; TCRdb's table is partial and in-frame only. This sample has around 80,000 clones; just over 50% occur once, and the top ten carry approximately 5.3%. The sequenced sample consisted of NKG2D-high CD8+ T cells sorted from blood. The receptor was derived from a human donor with alopecia areata. The chain uses TRBV30 and TRBJ2-1; 15 nucleotides agree with TRBD2. The CDR3 nucleotides read TGTGCCTGGAGCGAGATGGGACTAGCGGGAGGATGGAATGAGCAGTTCTTC. This translates into CAWSEMGLAGGWNEQFF.